Presented here are 25 T cell receptor beta chains from one specimen sequenced in a study of blood T cell repertoires in COVID-19 (dated by TCRdb to between 2020 and 2021). The library came from the immunoSEQ multiplex PCR assay. TCRdb obtained this table from immuneACCESS and retained in-frame rearrangements with V and J assigned. These tables miss some clones; where compared with another copy, unresolved V genes account for less than half of the shortfall, and the remainder is unexplained. This sample lists a few hundred thousand clones; about nine tenths were detected once. Together, the top ten hold just over 0.85% of the sample. The sample taken for sequencing was PBMCs or T cells enriched from blood (not recorded which). These receptors originate from a woman aged 40 to 49 who had been exposed to COVID-19.

The chain recombines TRBV12-3 or TRBV12-4 with TRBJ1-5, with 9 bases lining up with TRBD1. J gave up 10 bases and V 8 bases, and 6 bases lay outside the gene matches. CDR3 size: 12 residues. The CDR3 loop reads CASATGGLPQHF. DNA for the CDR3: TGTGCCAGCGCCACAGGGGGCCTACCCCAGCATTTT.

The genes are TRBV4-3 and TRBJ1-2, with unresolved D. The CDR3 has 14 amino acids. Germline V gene sequence: CDR1 LGHNA, CDR2 YSLEER. V was pared by 1 base and J by 2 bases, with 8 bases between. The CDR3 nucleotides are TGCGCCAGCAGCCAAGGGCTGAAAAACTATGGCTACACCTTC. Translating it yields CASSQGLKNYGYTF.

This sequence joins TRBV7-9 and TRBJ1-1; the D gene is possibly TRBD1 (6 bases). There are 15 residues in the CDR3. Per germline, CDR1 SEHNR and CDR2 FQNEAQ (reference sequence). V was cut by 1 base and J by 5 bases, with 14 bases left in between. CDR3 sequence reads: CASSLVRGRRTEAFF. DNA for the CDR3: TGTGCCAGCAGCTTAGTCAGGGGTCGAAGGACTGAAGCTTTCTTT.

This clone has a single count. The chain uses TRBV7-2 and TRBJ2-5, with 10 bases aligning to TRBD2. Germline trimming cut 5 bases from V and 9 bases from J; bases unmatched to any gene: 18. This CDR3 comprises 17 residues. Germline V lookup: CDR1 SGHTA, CDR2 FQGNSA. In nucleotides, the CDR3 is TGTGCCAGCAGCCCACCTAGCGGGGGTCTCCCCGGGGAGGCCCAGTACTTC. Translation: CASSPPSGGLPGEAQYF.

Details on this clone: Germline and junction disagree at one end, which may indicate a read error. The chain employs TRBV7-7 and TRBJ2-5; 10 bases are shared with TRBD1. CDR3 length: 15 residues. Germline CDR1 is SSHAT and CDR2 is FNYEAQ (reference sequence). Written as DNA, the CDR3 is TGTGCTAGCAGCTTGGGGACAGGGGAGAGGGAGACCCAGTACTTC. Amino acid sequence: CASSLGTGERETQYF.

This CDR3 is CASSIKTTSTETQYF. Here the CDR3 DNA reads TGTGCCAGCAGCATAAAGACAACTTCTACGGAGACCCAGTACTTC. The chain has TRBV5-4 and TRBJ2-5; no clear D. The CDR3 has 15 amino acids. CDR1 is SGHNT and CDR2 is YYREEE in the germline V gene (reference sequence). V lost 4 bases and J lost 5, with 18 bases in between.

The CDR3 here is CATSRLGTGAYGYTF. The CDR3 coding sequence is TGTGCCACCAGCAGACTCGGGACAGGCGCCTATGGCTACACCTTC. The genes are TRBV15 and TRBJ1-2, with TRBD1 identical over 8 bases. The V segment lost 2 bases and the J segment 4 bases; nucleotides outside the gene matches: 6. The germline gives CDR1 LNHNV, CDR2 YYDKDF (reference sequence). The CDR3 extends over 15 amino acids.

This clone appeared a few times. The chain uses TRBV7-9 and TRBJ1-1; 7 bases agree with TRBD1. Per germline, CDR1 SEHNR and CDR2 FQNEAQ (reference sequence). The J segment lost 6 bases and the V segment lost 7 bases, leaving 8 bases of the junction unmatched. This CDR3 contains 13 residues. In DNA, the CDR3 is TGTGCCAGCACCATGACAGGGATAGCTGAAGCTTTCTTT. Translated, it gives CASTMTGIAEAFF.

CDR3 loop: CASSWGTAPYGYTF. As DNA, the CDR3 is TGTGCCAGCAGCTGGGGGACAGCCCCCTATGGCTACACCTTC. V usage is TRBV7-9 and J usage is TRBJ1-2; 7 positions agree with TRBD1. The CDR3 totals 14 residues. V lost 4 bases to trimming and J lost 4 bases; unmatched junction nucleotides: 6. Germline assignment: CDR1 SEHNR and CDR2 FQNEAQ (reference sequence).

Remarks on this clone: The same CDR3 arises from other DNA sequences in this sample as well. This chain links TRBV9 with TRBJ2-3, with 10 bases aligning to TRBD2. The CDR3 is made up of 16 amino acids. Per the germline V gene, CDR1 is SGDLS and CDR2 is YYNGEE. V dropped 2 bases and J dropped 1; count of bases not matched to a gene: 4. CDR3 sequence reads: CASSVGAGGGTDTQYF. The DNA for the CDR3 is TGTGCCAGCAGCGTGGGAGCGGGAGGGGGCACAGATACGCAGTATTTT.

J is TRBJ2-1 and V is TRBV25-1, with D perhaps TRBD1 (6 bases). The CDR3 extends over 16 amino acids. Between the trimmed V and J ends, which lost 3 bases and 10 bases, there was a span of 22 bases. Germline lookup yields CDR1 MGHDK and CDR2 SYGVNS. The CDR3 coding sequence is TGTGCCAGCAGTGAGGGTCCAAGCAGGGTTGACAGGGAGCAGTTCTTC. Translation: CASSEGPSRVDREQFF.

The rearrangement joins TRBV5-1 to TRBJ2-7; tentatively, D is TRBD2 (6 bases). With 5 bases removed from V and 7 bases from J, the gap between germline ends came to 10 bases. The CDR3 extends over 11 amino acids. Germline V gene data show CDR1 as SGHRS and CDR2 as YFSETQ. The CDR3 spells CASRFGGEQYF. CDR3 bases: TGCGCCAGCAGGTTCGGGGGTGAGCAGTACTTC. The variable domain in full, with the rest retrieved from reference TRBV5-1 and TRBJ2-7, is KAGVTQTPRYLIKTRGQQVTLSCSPISGHRSVSWYQQTPGQGLQFLFEYFSETQRNKGNFPGRFSGRQFSNSRSEMNVSTLELGDSALYLCASRFGGEQYFGPGTRLTVT.

V gene TRBV27 combines with J gene TRBJ1-5, with D possibly being TRBD1 (6 bases). V lost 6 bases and J lost 7, with 19 bases in between. The germline V gene has CDR1 MNHEY and CDR2 SMNVEV (reference sequence). The CDR3 is 15 residues long. The DNA for the CDR3 is TGTGCCAGCAGAGGGGGAGGGTCTGGAAAGCAGCCCCAGCATTTT. Encoded protein: CASRGGGSGKQPQHF.

The rearrangement links TRBV27 to TRBJ1-1; tentatively, D is TRBD1 (5 bases). CDR3 length: 14 amino acids. V lost 2 bases, J lost 0 bases, and 7 bases lay in between. CDR1 and CDR2 (germline): MNHEY, SMNVEV (reference sequence). Written as DNA, the CDR3 is TGTGCCAGCAGTTTAGCAGGGTTGAACACTGAAGCTTTCTTT. As protein: CASSLAGLNTEAFF.

The chain is built from TRBV2 and TRBJ2-7, with TRBD1 identical over 7 bases. Trimming cost V 4 bases and J 2 bases; bases outside gene matches: 5. The CDR3 is 14 residues long. Germline V gene lookup returns CDR1 SNHLY and CDR2 FYNNEI. This CDR3 reads CASSAIDRAYEQYF. DNA for the CDR3: TGTGCCAGCAGTGCCATTGACAGGGCCTACGAGCAGTACTTC.

V and J are TRBV5-1 and TRBJ1-4; 7 bases agree with TRBD1. The CDR3 spans 14 residues. J gave up 7 bases and V 4 bases, and 7 bases lay outside the gene matches. Germline CDR1 reads SGHRS; CDR2 reads YFSETQ. Here the CDR3 reads CASSTGAGGEKLFF. CDR3 coding DNA: TGCGCCAGCAGCACAGGGGCCGGGGGTGAAAAACTGTTTTTT. Full variable domain (missing parts from reference TRBV5-1 and TRBJ1-4): KAGVTQTPRYLIKTRGQQVTLSCSPISGHRSVSWYQQTPGQGLQFLFEYFSETQRNKGNFPGRFSGRQFSNSRSEMNVSTLELGDSALYLCASSTGAGGEKLFFGSGTQLSVL.

This chain links TRBV19 with TRBJ1-1; 9 bases match TRBD1. The CDR3 runs to 14 residues. The germline CDR1 and CDR2 sequences are LNHDA and SQIVND (reference sequence). Trimming at V came to 6 bases and at J to 8 bases, leaving 10 bases not matched to a gene. CDR3 sequence reads: CASSRDRGRSEAFF. CDR3 DNA: TGTGCCAGTAGCCGAGACAGGGGGAGGTCGGAAGCTTTCTTT. The variable domain in full, with the rest retrieved from reference TRBV19 and TRBJ1-1, is DGGITQSPKYLFRKEGQNVTLSCEQNLNHDAMYWYRQDPGQGLRLIYYSQIVNDFQKGDIAEGYSVSREKKESFPLTVTSAQKNPTAFYLCASSRDRGRSEAFFGQGTRLTVV.

The rearrangement links TRBV19 to TRBJ1-2; D is perhaps TRBD1 (5 bases). With 1 base removed from V and 7 bases from J, the gap between germline ends came to 16 bases. The CDR3 consists of 15 residues. The V gene's germline CDR1 is LNHDA and CDR2 SQIVND (reference sequence). The CDR3 nucleotides are TGTGCCAGTAGTATAGGTGGGACTCCCCGGAGTGGCTACACCTTC. It translates to CASSIGGTPRSGYTF.

The CDR3 region has the DNA TGTGCCAGCAGCTTAGCGGCGACTAGCGGGGGGGCCGCGCTCTACGAGCAGTACTTC. It yields the protein CASSLAATSGGAALYEQYF. This chain uses TRBV7-2 with TRBJ2-7, with 14 bases matching TRBD2. Looked up from germline, CDR1 is SGHTA and CDR2 is FQGNSA. V lost 0 bases to trimming and J lost 3 bases; unmatched junction nucleotides: 10. The CDR3 covers 19 residues.

This chain joins TRBV2 and TRBJ2-3, with D possibly matching TRBD2 (5 bases). V was clipped by 6 bases and J by 5 bases, with 15 bases between them. Germline values: CDR1 SNHLY, CDR2 FYNNEI. This CDR3 has 14 residues. CDR3 amino acids: CASRRTLAGDTQYF. The CDR3 nucleotides read TGTGCCAGCAGAAGAACTCTGGCGGGAGATACGCAGTATTTT.

The genes are TRBV30 and TRBJ1-1; 9 bases fit TRBD1. Germline V gene sequence: CDR1 GTSNPN, CDR2 SVGIG (reference sequence). Losses at the gene ends were 5 bases for V and 2 bases for J; bases not matched to a gene: 3. CDR3 length: 13 residues. CDR3 region: CAWGQGTNTEAFF. As DNA, the CDR3 is TGTGCCTGGGGACAGGGGACTAACACTGAAGCTTTCTTT.

This chain links TRBV18 with TRBJ1-5; TRBD1 matches at 8 bases. The junction had 10 bases not matched to a gene; V was cut back by 3 bases and J by 9 bases. CDR1 is KGHSH, CDR2 LQKENI, per germline. The CDR3 covers 15 residues. CDR3 region: CASSPLGTGPGPQHF. The CDR3 DNA is TGTGCCAGCTCACCCTTAGGGACAGGCCCGGGGCCCCAGCATTTT. The entire variable domain, with the rest obtained from reference TRBV18 and TRBJ1-5, is as follows: NAGVMQNPRHLVRRRGQEARLRCSPMKGHSHVYWYRQLPEEGLKFMVYLQKENIIDESGMPKERFSAEFPKEGPSILRIQQVVRGDSAAYFCASSPLGTGPGPQHFGDGTRLSIL.

This clone came up once. J is TRBJ2-3 and V is TRBV19, with D possibly TRBD2 on 5 matching bases. Deletions cut 3 bases from V and 7 bases from J, with 11 bases between. Germline V CDR1 and CDR2: LNHDA, SQIVND (reference sequence). The CDR3 is 13 amino acids. The DNA for the CDR3 is TGTGCCAGTAGTATCGTAACGGGGAATACGCAGTATTTT. As protein: CASSIVTGNTQYF.

The chain has TRBV2 and TRBJ2-5; D is unresolved. The CDR3 spans 13 residues. Germline V CDR1 and CDR2: SNHLY, FYNNEI. V gave up 5 bases and J gave up 3 bases, with 10 bases separating them. DNA of the CDR3: TGTGCCAGCAGTCGGCGGCCGGAAGAGACCCAGTACTTC. Its translation: CASSRRPEETQYF.

The V gene is TRBV18, the J gene TRBJ2-7; 9 bases align to TRBD1. With V trimmed by 0 bases and J by 4 bases, 4 bases remained unmatched. The CDR3 sequence is 15 residues long. Germline CDR1 reads KGHSH; CDR2 reads LQKENI. The CDR3 region has the DNA TGTGCCAGCTCACCACCGTCGGGACAGGGTTACGAGCAGTACTTC. This encodes CASSPPSGQGYEQYF. Filled out from reference TRBV18 and TRBJ2-7, the complete variable domain reads NAGVMQNPRHLVRRRGQEARLRCSPMKGHSHVYWYRQLPEEGLKFMVYLQKENIIDESGMPKERFSAEFPKEGPSILRIQQVVRGDSAAYFCASSPPSGQGYEQYFGPGTRLTVT.